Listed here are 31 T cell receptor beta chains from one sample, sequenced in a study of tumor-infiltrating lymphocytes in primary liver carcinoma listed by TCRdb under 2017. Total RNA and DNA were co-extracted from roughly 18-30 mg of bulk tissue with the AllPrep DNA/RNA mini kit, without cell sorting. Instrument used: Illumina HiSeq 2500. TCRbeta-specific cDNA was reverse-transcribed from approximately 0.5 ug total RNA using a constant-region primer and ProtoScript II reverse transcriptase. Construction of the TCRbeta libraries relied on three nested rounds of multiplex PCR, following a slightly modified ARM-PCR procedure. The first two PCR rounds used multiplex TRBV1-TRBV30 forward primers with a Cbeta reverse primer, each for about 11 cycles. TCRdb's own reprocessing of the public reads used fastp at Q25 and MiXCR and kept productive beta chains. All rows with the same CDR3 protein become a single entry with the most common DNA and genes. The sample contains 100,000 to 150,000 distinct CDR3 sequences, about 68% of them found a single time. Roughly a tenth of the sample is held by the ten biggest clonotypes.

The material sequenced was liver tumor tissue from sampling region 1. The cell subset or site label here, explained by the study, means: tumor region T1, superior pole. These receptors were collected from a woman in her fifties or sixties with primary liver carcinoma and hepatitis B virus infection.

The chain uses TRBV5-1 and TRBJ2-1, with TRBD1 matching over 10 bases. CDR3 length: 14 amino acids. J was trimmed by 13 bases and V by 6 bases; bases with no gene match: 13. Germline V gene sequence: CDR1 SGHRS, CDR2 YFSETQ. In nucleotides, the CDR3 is TGCGCCAGCAACCAGAAGACAGGGGGCGGCGAACAGTTCTTC. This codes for CASNQKTGGGEQFF.

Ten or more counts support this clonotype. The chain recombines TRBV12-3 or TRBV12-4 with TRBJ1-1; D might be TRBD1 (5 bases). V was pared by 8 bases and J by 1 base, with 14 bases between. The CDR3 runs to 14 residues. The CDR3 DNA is TGTGCCAGCTGCACCCGGGGGGAGAACACTGAAGCTTTCTTT. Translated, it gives CASCTRGENTEAFF.

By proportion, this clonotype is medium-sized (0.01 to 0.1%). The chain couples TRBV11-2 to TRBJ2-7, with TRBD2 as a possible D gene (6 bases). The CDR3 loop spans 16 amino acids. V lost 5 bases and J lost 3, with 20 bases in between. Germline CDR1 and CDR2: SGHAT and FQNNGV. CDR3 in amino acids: CASSPPGAATLYEQYF. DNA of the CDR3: TGTGCCAGCAGCCCGCCGGGAGCGGCGACCCTCTACGAGCAGTACTTC.

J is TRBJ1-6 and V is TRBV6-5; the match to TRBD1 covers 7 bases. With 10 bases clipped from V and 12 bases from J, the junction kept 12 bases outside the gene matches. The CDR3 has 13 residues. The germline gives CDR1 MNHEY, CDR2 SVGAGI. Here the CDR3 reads CAIRITGDLPLHF. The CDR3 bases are TGTGCCATCAGAATAACAGGGGATTTACCCCTCCACTTT.

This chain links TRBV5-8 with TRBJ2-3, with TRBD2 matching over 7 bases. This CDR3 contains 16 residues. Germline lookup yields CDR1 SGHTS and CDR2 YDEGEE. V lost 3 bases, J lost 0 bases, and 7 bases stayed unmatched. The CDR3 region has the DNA TGTGCCAGCAGCTCGACTAGCCAAGTTAGCACAGATACGCAGTATTTT. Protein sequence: CASSSTSQVSTDTQYF.

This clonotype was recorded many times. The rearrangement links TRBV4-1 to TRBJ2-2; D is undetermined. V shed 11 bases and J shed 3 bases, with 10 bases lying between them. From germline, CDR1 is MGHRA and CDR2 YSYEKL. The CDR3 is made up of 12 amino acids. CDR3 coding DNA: TGCGCCGGGGAAGGCGACACCGGGGAGCTGTTTTTT. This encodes CAGEGDTGELFF.

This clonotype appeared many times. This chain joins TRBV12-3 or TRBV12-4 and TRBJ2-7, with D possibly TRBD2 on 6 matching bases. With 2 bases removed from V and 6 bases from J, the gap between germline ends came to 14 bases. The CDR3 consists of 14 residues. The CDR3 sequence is CASSLNSGPLEQYF. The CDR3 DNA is TGTGCCAGCAGTTTAAATAGCGGACCCCTCGAGCAGTACTTC.

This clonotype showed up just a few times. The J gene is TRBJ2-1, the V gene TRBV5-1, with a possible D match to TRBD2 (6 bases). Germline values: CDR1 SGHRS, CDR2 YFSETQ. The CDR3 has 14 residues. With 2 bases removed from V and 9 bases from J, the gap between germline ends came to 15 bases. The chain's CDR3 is CASSFGTPRPEQFF. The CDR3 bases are TGCGCCAGCAGCTTCGGGACTCCGCGTCCTGAGCAGTTCTTC.

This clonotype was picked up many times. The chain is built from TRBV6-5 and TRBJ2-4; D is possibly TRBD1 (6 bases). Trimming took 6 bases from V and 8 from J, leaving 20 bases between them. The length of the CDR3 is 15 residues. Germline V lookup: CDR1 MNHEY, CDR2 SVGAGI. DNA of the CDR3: TGTGCCAGCAGCCGGGACAATCGGGGCTTTGACATTCAGTACTTC. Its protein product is CASSRDNRGFDIQYF.

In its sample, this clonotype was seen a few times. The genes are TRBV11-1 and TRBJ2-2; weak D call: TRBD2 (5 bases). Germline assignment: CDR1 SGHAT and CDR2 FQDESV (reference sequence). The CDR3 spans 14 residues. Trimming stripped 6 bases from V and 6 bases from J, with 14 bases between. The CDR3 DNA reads TGTGCCAGCAGTAGGAGGCAGGCGTCCGGGGAGCTGTTTTTT. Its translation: CASSRRQASGELFF.

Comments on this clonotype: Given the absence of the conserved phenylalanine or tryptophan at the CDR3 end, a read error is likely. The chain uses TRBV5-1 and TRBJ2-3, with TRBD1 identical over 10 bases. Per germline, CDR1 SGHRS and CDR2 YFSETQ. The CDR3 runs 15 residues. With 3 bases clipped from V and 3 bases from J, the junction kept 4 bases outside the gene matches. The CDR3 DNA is TGCGCCAGCAGCTGGGGACAGGGGAGGACAGATACGCAGTATTAT. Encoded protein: CASSWGQGRTDTQYY.

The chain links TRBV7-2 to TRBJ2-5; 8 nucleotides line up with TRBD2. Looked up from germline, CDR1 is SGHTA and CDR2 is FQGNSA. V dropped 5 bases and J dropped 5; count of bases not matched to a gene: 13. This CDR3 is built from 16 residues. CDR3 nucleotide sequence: TGTGCCAGCAGCCACCTTAGGACTAGCCCATTGGAGACCCAGTACTTC. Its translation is CASSHLRTSPLETQYF. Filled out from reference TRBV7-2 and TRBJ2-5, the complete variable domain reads GAGVSQSPSNKVTEKGKDVELRCDPISGHTALYWYRQSLGQGLEFLIYFQGNSAPDKSGLPSDRFSAERTGGSVSTLTIQRTQQEDSAVYLCASSHLRTSPLETQYFGPGTRLLVL.

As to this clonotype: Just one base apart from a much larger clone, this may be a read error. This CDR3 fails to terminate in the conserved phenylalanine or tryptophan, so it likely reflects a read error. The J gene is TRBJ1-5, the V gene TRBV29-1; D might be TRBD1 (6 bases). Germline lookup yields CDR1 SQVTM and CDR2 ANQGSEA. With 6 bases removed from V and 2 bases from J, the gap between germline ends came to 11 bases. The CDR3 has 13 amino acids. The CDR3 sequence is CSVAGVGNQPQHY. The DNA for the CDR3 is TGCAGCGTGGCAGGGGTCGGCAATCAGCCCCAGCATTAT.

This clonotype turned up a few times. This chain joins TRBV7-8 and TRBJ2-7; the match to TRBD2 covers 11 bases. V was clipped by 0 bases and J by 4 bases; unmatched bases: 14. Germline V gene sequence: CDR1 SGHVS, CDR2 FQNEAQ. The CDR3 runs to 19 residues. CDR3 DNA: TGTGCCAGCAGCTTAGCAGTGACAGCTACTAGCGGGAGTGGGTACGAGCAGTACTTC. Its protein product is CASSLAVTATSGSGYEQYF. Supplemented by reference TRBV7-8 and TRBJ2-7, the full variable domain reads GAGVSQSPRYKVAKRGQDVALRCDPISGHVSLFWYQQALGQGPEFLTYFQNEAQLDKSGLPSDRFFAERPEGSVSTLKIQRTQQEDSAVYLCASSLAVTATSGSGYEQYFGPGTRLTVT.

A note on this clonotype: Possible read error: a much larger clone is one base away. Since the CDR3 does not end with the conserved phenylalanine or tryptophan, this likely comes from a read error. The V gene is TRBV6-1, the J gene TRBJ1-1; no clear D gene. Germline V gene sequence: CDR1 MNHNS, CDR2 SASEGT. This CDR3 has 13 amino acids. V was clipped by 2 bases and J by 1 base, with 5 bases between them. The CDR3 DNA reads TGTGCCAGCAGTGAACCCAGGAACACTGAAGCTTTCTCT. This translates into CASSEPRNTEAFS.

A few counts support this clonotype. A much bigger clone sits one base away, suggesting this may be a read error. In DNA form, the CDR3 reads TGTGCCAGCGGCCACCTAGGGGAGACCCAGTACTTC. It yields the protein CASGHLGETQYF. The rearrangement uses TRBV11-2 and TRBJ2-5; D call uncertain. The V gene lost 8 bases and the J gene lost 5 bases, with 12 bases spanning the gap. The germline V gene encodes CDR1 SGHAT and CDR2 FQNNGV. CDR3 length equals 12 residues.

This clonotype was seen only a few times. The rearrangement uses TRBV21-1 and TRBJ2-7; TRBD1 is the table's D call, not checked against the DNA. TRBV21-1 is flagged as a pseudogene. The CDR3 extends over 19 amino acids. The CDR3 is CASSNRLGQVNGRRYEQYF. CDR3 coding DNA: TGTGCCAGCAGCAATCGGCTGGGACAGGTAAACGGGAGAAGGTACGAGCAGTACTTC.

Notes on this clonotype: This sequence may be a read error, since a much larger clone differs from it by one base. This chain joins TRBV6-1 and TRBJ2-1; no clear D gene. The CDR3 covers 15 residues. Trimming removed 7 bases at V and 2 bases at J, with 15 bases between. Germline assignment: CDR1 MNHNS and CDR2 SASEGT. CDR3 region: CASTGRSIAYNEQFF. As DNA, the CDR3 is TGTGCCAGCACTGGAAGGTCTATAGCCTACAATGAGCAGTTCTTC.

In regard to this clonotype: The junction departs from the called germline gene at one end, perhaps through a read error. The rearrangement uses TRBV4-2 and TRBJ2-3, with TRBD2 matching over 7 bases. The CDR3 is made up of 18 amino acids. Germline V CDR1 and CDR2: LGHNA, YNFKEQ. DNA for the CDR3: TGTGCCAGCAGCCAAGATCGTCCTAGCGGACTAAGTACAGATAAGCAGTATTTT. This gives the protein CASSQDRPSGLSTDKQYF.

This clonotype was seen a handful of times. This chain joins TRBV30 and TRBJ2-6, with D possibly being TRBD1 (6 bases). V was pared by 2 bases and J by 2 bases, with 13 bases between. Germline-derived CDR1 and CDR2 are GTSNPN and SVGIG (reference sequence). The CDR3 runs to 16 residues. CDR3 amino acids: CAWSSRTVAGANVLTF. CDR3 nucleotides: TGTGCCTGGAGTTCCCGGACAGTCGCTGGGGCCAACGTCCTGACTTTC.

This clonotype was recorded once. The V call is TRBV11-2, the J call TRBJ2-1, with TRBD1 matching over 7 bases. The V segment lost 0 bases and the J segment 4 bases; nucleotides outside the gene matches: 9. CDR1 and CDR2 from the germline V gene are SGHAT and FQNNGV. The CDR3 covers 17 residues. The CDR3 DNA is TGTGCCAGCAGCTTAGATCGACAGGGTATAGTTTACAATGAGCAGTTCTTC. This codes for CASSLDRQGIVYNEQFF.

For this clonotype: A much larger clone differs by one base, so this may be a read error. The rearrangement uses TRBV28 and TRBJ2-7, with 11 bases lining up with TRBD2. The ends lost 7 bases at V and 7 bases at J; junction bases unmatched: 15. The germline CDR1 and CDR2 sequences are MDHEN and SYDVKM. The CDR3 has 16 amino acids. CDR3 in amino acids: CASKPPGLAVYNEQYF. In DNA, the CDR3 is TGTGCCAGCAAACCCCCGGGACTAGCGGTATACAATGAGCAGTACTTC.

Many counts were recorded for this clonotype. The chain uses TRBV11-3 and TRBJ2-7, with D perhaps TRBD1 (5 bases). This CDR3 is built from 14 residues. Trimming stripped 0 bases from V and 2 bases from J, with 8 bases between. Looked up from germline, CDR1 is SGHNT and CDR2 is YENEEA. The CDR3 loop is CASSLEQGTYEQYF. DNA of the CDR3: TGTGCCAGCAGCTTAGAGCAGGGCACCTACGAGCAGTACTTC. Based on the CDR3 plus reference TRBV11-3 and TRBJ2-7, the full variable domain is EAGVVQSPRYKIIEKKQPVAFWCNPISGHNTLYWYLQNLGQGPELLIRYENEEAVDDSQLPKDRFSAERLKGVDSTLKIQPAELGDSAVYLCASSLEQGTYEQYFGPGTRLTVT.

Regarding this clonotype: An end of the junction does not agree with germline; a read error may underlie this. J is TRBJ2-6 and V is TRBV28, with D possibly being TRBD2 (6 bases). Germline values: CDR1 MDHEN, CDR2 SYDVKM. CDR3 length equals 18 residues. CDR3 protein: CVSSLALTSSSGANVLTF. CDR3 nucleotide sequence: TGTGTCAGCAGTTTAGCCTTGACTAGTAGCTCTGGGGCCAACGTCCTGACTTTC.

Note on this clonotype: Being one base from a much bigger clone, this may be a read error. The DNA of the CDR3 is TGTGCCTGGAGTGTAAGCGGGAGCACCTACGTGCAGTACTTC. Translation: CAWSVSGSTYVQYF. The rearrangement uses TRBV30 and TRBJ2-7; 8 nucleotides agree with TRBD2. The CDR3 is 14 residues long. Per the germline V gene, CDR1 is GTSNPN and CDR2 is SVGIG (reference sequence).

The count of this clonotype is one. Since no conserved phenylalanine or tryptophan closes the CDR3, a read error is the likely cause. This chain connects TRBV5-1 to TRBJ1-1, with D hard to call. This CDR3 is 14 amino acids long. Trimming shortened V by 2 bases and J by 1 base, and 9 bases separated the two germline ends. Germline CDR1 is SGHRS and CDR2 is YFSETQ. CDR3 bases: TGCGCCAGCAGCTTTGAGAACCGGAACACTGAAGCTTTCTAT. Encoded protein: CASSFENRNTEAFY.

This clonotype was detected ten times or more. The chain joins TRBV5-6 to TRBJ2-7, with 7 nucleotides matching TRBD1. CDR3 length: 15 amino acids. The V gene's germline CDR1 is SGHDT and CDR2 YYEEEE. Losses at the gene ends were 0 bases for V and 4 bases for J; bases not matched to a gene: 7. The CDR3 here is CASSLVDRNTYEQYF. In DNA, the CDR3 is TGTGCCAGCAGCTTGGTGGACAGGAATACTTACGAGCAGTACTTC.

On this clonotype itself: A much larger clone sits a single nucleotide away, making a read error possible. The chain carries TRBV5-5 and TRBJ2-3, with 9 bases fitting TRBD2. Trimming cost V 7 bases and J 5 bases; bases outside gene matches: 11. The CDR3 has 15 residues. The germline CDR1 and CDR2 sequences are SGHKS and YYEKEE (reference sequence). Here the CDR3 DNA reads TGTGCCAGCCTGCGGATTGGACTAGCGAAAGATACGCAGTATTTT. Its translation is CASLRIGLAKDTQYF. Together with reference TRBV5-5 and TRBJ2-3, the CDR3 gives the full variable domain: DAGVTQSPTHLIKTRGQQVTLRCSPISGHKSVSWYQQVLGQGPQFIFQYYEKEERGRGNFPDRFSARQFPNYSSELNVNALLLGDSALYLCASLRIGLAKDTQYFGPGTRLTVL.

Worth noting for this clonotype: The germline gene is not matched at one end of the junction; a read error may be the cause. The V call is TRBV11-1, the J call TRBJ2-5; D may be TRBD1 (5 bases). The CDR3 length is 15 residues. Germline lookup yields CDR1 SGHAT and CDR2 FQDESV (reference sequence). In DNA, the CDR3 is TGTGCCAGCAGCCCCATAGGGGCCCAGAAGTTAGACCAAAACTTC. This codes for CASSPIGAQKLDQNF.

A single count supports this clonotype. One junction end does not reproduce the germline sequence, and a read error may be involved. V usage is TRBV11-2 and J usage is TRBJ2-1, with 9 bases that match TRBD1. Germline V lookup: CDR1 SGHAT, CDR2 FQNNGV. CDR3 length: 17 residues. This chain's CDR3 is CTSGLTNGQGYRGEQFF. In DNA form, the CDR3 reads TGTACCAGCGGCTTAACCAACGGACAGGGGTACAGGGGTGAGCAGTTCTTC.

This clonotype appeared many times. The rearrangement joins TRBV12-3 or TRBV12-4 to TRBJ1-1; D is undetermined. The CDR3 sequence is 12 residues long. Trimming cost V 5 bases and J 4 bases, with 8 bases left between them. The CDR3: CASSNRVTEAFF. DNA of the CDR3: TGTGCCAGCAGTAATCGGGTCACTGAAGCTTTCTTT.